These 20 T cell receptor beta chains were all obtained from the same sample, sequenced in a study of long-term antiretroviral therapy in people with HIV. Running of the v3.0 immunoSEQ assay took place at survey level. Profiled with immunoSEQ multiplex PCR; TCRdb holds only in-frame clones, not every one. The sample has 20,000 to 25,000 clones; roughly 76% are singletons. The specimen was unsorted PBMCs, collected 1.1 years before starting antiretroviral therapy. All receptors come from a woman between 40 and 55 years old with HIV.

This clone was found a few times. The chain employs TRBV7-9 and TRBJ2-7, with D perhaps matching TRBD1 (6 bases). The CDR3 runs 14 residues. The germline V gene encodes CDR1 SEHNR and CDR2 FQNEAQ (reference sequence). V was clipped by 4 bases and J by 3 bases, with 13 bases between them. DNA of the CDR3: TGTGCCAGCAGCTCTTGGACAGCAAACTACGAGCAGTACTTC. It yields the protein CASSSWTANYEQYF.

The V call is TRBV19, the J call TRBJ2-3, with D perhaps TRBD1 or TRBD2 (5 bases each). Germline assignment: CDR1 LNHDA and CDR2 SQIVND (reference sequence). The CDR3 covers 16 residues. The V gene lost 7 bases and the J gene lost 0 bases, with 17 bases spanning the gap. The CDR3 region is CASTDVGRPSTDTQYF. CDR3 bases: TGTGCCAGTACAGACGTGGGACGCCCTAGCACAGATACGCAGTATTTT.

The chain has TRBV9 and TRBJ2-2; D is possibly TRBD2 (6 bases). The length of the CDR3 is 14 residues. The V gene lost 0 bases and the J gene lost 6 bases, with 9 bases spanning the gap. Per germline, CDR1 SGDLS and CDR2 YYNGEE. In DNA form, the CDR3 reads TGTGCCAGCAGCGTAGCTGGAGGGGCCGGGGAGCTGTTTTTT. It specifies CASSVAGGAGELFF. The complete variable domain, with remaining parts taken from reference TRBV9 and TRBJ2-2, reads DSGVTQTPKHLITATGQRVTLRCSPRSGDLSVYWYQQSLDQGLQFLIQYYNGEERAKGNILERFSAQQFPDLHSELNLSSLELGDSALYFCASSVAGGAGELFFGEGSRLTVL.

This chain links TRBV19 with TRBJ2-2, with D hard to call. The V end lost 5 bases, the J end lost 2 bases, and 12 bases lay between the germline ends. The CDR3 length is 15 residues. CDR1 and CDR2 (germline): LNHDA, SQIVND (reference sequence). The CDR3 DNA is TGTGCCAGTAGTTCGGGCCTATATAACACCGGGGAGCTGTTTTTT. Protein sequence: CASSSGLYNTGELFF.

This clone turned up a few times. This sequence joins TRBV9 and TRBJ1-1; unclear D gene. The V gene lost 0 bases and the J gene lost 0 bases, with 9 bases spanning the gap. The CDR3 length is 15 residues. Germline CDR1 reads SGDLS; CDR2 reads YYNGEE. The CDR3 bases are TGTGCCAGCAGCGTAGGATCGATAATGAACACTGAAGCTTTCTTT. Translated: CASSVGSIMNTEAFF.

V is TRBV11-2 and J is TRBJ2-3; 7 bases line up with TRBD1. The trim removed 1 base at V and 7 bases at J, leaving 11 bases unmatched. The CDR3 sequence is 16 residues long. CDR1 is SGHAT and CDR2 is FQNNGV in the germline V gene. CDR3 bases: TGTGCCAGCAGCTTAGGTGGGACAGTAGGCATGAATACGCAGTATTTT. Protein product: CASSLGGTVGMNTQYF. The full variable domain, its missing parts supplied by reference TRBV11-2 and TRBJ2-3, is EAGVAQSPRYKIIEKRQSVAFWCNPISGHATLYWYQQILGQGPKLLIQFQNNGVVDDSQLPKDRFSAERLKGVDSTLKIQPAKLEDSAVYLCASSLGGTVGMNTQYFGPGTRLTVL.

The V and J genes are TRBV4-2 and TRBJ2-7; no clear D gene. Trimming took off 0 bases at V and 2 bases at J, with 11 bases between the two ends. This CDR3 comprises 15 residues. Germline CDR1 LGHNA, CDR2 YNFKEQ. CDR3: CASSQDVFWAYEQYF. As DNA, the CDR3 is TGTGCCAGCAGCCAAGATGTTTTCTGGGCCTACGAGCAGTACTTC.

This sequence joins TRBV5-4 and TRBJ2-1; D not certain. From germline, CDR1 is SGHNT and CDR2 YYREEE (reference sequence). This CDR3 contains 16 residues. Trimming removed 4 bases from V and 0 bases from J, with 14 bases in between. CDR3 sequence reads: CASSIPLPSSYNEQFF. DNA for the CDR3: TGTGCCAGCAGCATCCCGTTGCCAAGCTCCTACAATGAGCAGTTCTTC.

The chain links TRBV30 to TRBJ1-3, with 8 bases matching TRBD1. The V and J ends lost 5 bases and 4 bases, in that order; junction bases with no gene match: 1. This CDR3 region has 12 residues. Germline lookup yields CDR1 GTSNPN and CDR2 SVGIG (reference sequence). CDR3 sequence: CAWGQGGNTIYF. DNA of the CDR3: TGTGCCTGGGGACAGGGCGGAAACACCATATATTTT. Based on the CDR3 plus reference TRBV30 and TRBJ1-3, the full variable domain is SQTIHQWPATLVQPVGSPLSLECTVEGTSNPNLYWYRQAAGRGLQLLFYSVGIGQISSEVPQNLSASRPQDRQFILSSKKLLLSDSGFYLCAWGQGGNTIYFGEGSWLTVV.

This clone came up a few times. The chain carries TRBV5-1 and TRBJ2-3, with 12 bases aligning to TRBD2. The CDR3 extends over 18 amino acids. Germline CDR1 is SGHRS and CDR2 is YFSETQ. The trim removed 0 bases at V and 0 bases at J, leaving 5 bases unmatched. CDR3 DNA sequence: TGCGCCAGCAGCTTGGAACTAGCGGGGGGCTTAAGCACAGATACGCAGTATTTT. Amino acids: CASSLELAGGLSTDTQYF.

The rearrangement joins TRBV5-1 to TRBJ2-1; D ambiguous. CDR1 is SGHRS, CDR2 YFSETQ, per germline. CDR3 length: 11 residues. The V end was cut by 5 bases, the J end by 4 bases, with 4 bases between. The CDR3 region is CASRVYNEQFF. CDR3 in DNA: TGCGCCAGCAGGGTTTACAATGAGCAGTTCTTC.

This rearrangement joins TRBV4-2 to TRBJ1-1; D possibly corresponds to TRBD1 (5 bases). Between the trimmed V and J ends, which lost 1 base and 5 bases, there was a span of 8 bases. CDR1 and CDR2 from the germline V gene are LGHNA and YNFKEQ. This CDR3 spans 13 amino acids. CDR3 DNA: TGTGCCAGCAGCCAAGGTCAGGGTACTGAAGCTTTCTTT. It translates to CASSQGQGTEAFF.

This sequence joins TRBV4-1 and TRBJ1-4; no reliable D call. The germline V gene has CDR1 MGHRA and CDR2 YSYEKL. V lost 0 bases to trimming and J lost 0 bases, with 14 bases between them. The CDR3 runs 18 residues. CDR3 nucleotide sequence: TGCGCCAGCAGCCAAGATCTTGTAGGTATTGCAACTAATGAAAAACTGTTTTTT. As protein: CASSQDLVGIATNEKLFF.

This clone was recorded a few times. The chain employs TRBV4-1 and TRBJ1-2; TRBD1 might be the D (5 bases). Between the trimmed V and J ends, which lost 5 bases and 0 bases, there was a span of 10 bases. This CDR3 has 14 residues. Germline V gives CDR1 MGHRA, CDR2 YSYEKL. In nucleotides, the CDR3 is TGCGCCAGCAGCGGGACGGATACTAACTATGGCTACACCTTC. The encoded protein is CASSGTDTNYGYTF.

This rearrangement joins TRBV19 to TRBJ2-2; D remains ambiguous. Germline CDR1 LNHDA, CDR2 SQIVND (reference sequence). The CDR3 runs 11 residues. Trimming pared 4 bases from V and 3 bases from J, leaving 0 bases between. CDR3 in amino acids: CASSNTGELFF. The DNA of the CDR3 is TGTGCCAGTAGTAACACCGGGGAGCTGTTTTTT.

CDR3 nucleotide sequence: TGCGCCAGCAGTGACGGTGGGTTCTACGAGCAGTACTTC. Protein product: CASSDGGFYEQYF. The rearrangement uses TRBV10-1 and TRBJ2-7, with unresolved D. Germline V gene sequence: CDR1 WNHNN, CDR2 SYGVQD (reference sequence). The CDR3 extends over 13 amino acids. Trimming shortened V by 3 bases and J by 3 bases, and 9 bases separated the two germline ends.

This clone was recorded only once. The CDR3 loop is CASISMTGALGYGYTF. CDR3 coding DNA: TGTGCCAGTATAAGTATGACAGGGGCTCTCGGCTATGGCTACACCTTC. This chain links TRBV19 with TRBJ1-2, with 8 bases that match TRBD1. The V gene end was trimmed by 7 bases and the J gene end by 4 bases; junction bases not matched to a gene: 14. Per the germline V gene, CDR1 is LNHDA and CDR2 is SQIVND (reference sequence). CDR3 length: 16 residues.

The CDR3 region has the DNA TGTGCCAGCAGCTTAGTACTGGGACAGGCTAATTCACCCCTCCACTTT. Its translation: CASSLVLGQANSPLHF. This chain uses TRBV7-2 with TRBJ1-6; 8 positions agree with TRBD1. V trimming: 1 base; J trimming: 6 bases; junction bases outside the gene matches: 5. This CDR3 is 16 amino acids long. Germline CDR1 reads SGHTA; CDR2 reads FQGNSA.

CDR3 residues: CAIKQGEANTEAFF. DNA for the CDR3: TGTGCCATCAAACAGGGGGAGGCGAACACTGAAGCTTTCTTT. The chain recombines TRBV6-5 with TRBJ1-1, with 8 bases matching TRBD1. The CDR3 is made up of 14 amino acids. V shed 10 bases and J 1 base; nucleotides not matched to a gene: 8. Per germline, CDR1 MNHEY and CDR2 SVGAGI.

CDR3 DNA: TGTGCCATCAGTGATTCGGTCGACGAGCAGTACTTC. Its protein product is CAISDSVDEQYF. The chain couples TRBV10-3 to TRBJ2-7; D uncertain. The CDR3 has 12 residues. V lost 3 bases and J 5 bases, leaving 8 bases between the germline ends. The germline gives CDR1 ENHRY, CDR2 SYGVKD.